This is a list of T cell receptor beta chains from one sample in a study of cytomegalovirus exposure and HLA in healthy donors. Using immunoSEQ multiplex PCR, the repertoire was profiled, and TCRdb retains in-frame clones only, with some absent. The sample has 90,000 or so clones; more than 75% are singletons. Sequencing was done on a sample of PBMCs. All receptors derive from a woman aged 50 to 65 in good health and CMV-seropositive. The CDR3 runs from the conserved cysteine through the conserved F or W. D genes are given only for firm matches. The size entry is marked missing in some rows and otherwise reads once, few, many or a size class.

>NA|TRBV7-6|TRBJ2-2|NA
TGTGCCAGCAGCTTAGTATCCGGGGGGCGAGACACCGGGGAGCTGTTTTTT
CASSLVSGGRDTGELFF
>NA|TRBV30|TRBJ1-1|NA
TGTGCCTGGGGCGGGGGTATAAACACTGAAGCTTTCTTT
CAWGGGINTEAFF
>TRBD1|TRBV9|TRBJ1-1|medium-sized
TGTGCCAGCAGCGTAGAGGGGGCAGAAAACACTGAAGCTTTCTTT
CASSVEGAENTEAFF
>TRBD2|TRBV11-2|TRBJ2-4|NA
TGTGCCAGCAGCTTAGAAACTAGCGGGGGACAGTACTTC
CASSLETSGGQYF
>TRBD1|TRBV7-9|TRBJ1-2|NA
TGTTCCAGCAGCCCATTTAAAACAGGGGACTATGGCTACACCTTC
CSSSPFKTGDYGYTF
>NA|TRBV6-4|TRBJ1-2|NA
TGTGCCAGCAGTGACTCAGGGGTTGGCTACACCTTC
CASSDSGVGYTF
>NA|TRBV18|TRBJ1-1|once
TGTGCCAGCTCACCAGGACAACTGAACACTGAAGCTTTCTTT
CASSPGQLNTEAFF
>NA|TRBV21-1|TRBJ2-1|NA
TGTGCCAGCAGCACCGACCAGCGGGTTGATGAGCAGTTCTTC
CASSTDQRVDEQFF
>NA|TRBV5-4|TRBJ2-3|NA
TGTGCCAGCAGCATACGGGCGGGGGCCGGGGGGACAGATACGCAGTATTTT
CASSIRAGAGGTDTQYF
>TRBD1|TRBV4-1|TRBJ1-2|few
TGCGCCAGCAGCGGCGGACAGGGGACTGGCTACACCTTC
CASSGGQGTGYTF
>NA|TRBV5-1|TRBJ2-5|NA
TGCGCCAGCCGCAGCAACCCAGGGTCGGCCCAGTACTTC
CASRSNPGSAQYF
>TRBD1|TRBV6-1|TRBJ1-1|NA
TGTGCCAGCAGTGTGGGACAGGGGCGAGCTTTCTTT
CASSVGQGRAFF
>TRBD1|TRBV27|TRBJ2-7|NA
TGTGCCAGCAGATCGACAGGGGACGAGCAGTACTTC
CASRSTGDEQYF
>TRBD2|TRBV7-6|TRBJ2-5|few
TGTGCCAGCAGCTTAGTCGGGACTAGCGGGGAAGTAGAGACCCAGTACTTC
CASSLVGTSGEVETQYF
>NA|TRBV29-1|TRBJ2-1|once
TGCAAGGGGGGGAGCTCCTACAATGAGCAGTTCTTC
CKGGSSYNEQFF
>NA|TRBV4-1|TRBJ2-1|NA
TGCGCCAGCAGCCAATCCCCCAAGGGGATCAATGAGCAGTTCTTC
CASSQSPKGINEQFF
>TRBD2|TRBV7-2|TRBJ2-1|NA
TGTGCCAGCAGCTTAGCGAGCGGGAGGGCCAATGAGCAGTTCTTC
CASSLASGRANEQFF
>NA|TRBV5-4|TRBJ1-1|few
TGTGCCAGCAGCTTGAGGGGTGGTGAAGCTTTCTTT
CASSLRGGEAFF
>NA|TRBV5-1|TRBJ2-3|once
TGCGCCAGCAGCTTGGGTGGGAGTGGGGATACGCAGTATTTT
CASSLGGSGDTQYF
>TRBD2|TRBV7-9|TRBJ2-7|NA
TGTTCCAGCGCCGGGGGGAGCCCCGAGGCGAACTTC
CSSAGGSPEANF